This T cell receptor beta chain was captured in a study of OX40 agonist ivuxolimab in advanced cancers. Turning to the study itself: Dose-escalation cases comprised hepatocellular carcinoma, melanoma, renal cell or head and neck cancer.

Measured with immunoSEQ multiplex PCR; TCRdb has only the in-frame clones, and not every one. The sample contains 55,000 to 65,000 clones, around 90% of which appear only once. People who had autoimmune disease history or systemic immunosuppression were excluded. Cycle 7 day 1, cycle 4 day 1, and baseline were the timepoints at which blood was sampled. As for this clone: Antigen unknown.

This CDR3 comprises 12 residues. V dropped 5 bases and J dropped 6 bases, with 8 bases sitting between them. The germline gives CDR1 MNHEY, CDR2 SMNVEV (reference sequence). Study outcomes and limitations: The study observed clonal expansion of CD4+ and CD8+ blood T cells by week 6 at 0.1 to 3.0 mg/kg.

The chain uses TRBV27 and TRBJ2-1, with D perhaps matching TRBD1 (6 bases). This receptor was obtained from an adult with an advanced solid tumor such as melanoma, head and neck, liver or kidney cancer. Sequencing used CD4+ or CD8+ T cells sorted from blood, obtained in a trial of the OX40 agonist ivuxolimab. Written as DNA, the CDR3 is TGTGCCAGCAGTAGACAGGTCAATGAGCAGTTCTTC. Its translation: CASSRQVNEQFF.